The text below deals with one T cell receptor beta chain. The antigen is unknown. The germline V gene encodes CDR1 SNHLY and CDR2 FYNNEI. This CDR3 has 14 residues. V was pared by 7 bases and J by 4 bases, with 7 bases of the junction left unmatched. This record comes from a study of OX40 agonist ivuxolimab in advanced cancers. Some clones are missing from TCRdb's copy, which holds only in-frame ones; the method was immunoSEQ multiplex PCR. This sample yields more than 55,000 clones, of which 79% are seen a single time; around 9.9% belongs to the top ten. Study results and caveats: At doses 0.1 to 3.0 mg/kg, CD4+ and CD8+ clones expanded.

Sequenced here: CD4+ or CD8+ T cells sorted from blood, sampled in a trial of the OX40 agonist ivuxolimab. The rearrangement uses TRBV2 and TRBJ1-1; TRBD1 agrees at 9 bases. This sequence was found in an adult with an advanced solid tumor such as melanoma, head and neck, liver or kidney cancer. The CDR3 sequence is CASIKQGAFTEAFF. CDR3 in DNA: TGTGCCAGCATTAAACAGGGGGCATTCACTGAAGCTTTCTTT.